A selection of T cell receptor beta chains follows, all from one sample in a study of shared clonotypes between healthy human individuals. Here immunoSEQ multiplex PCR was the method, and the copy in TCRdb shows in-frame clones only, minus some. The table lists about 2,500,000 clones, more than 90% of them singletons. The sample was naive CD4+ T cells sorted from blood. All receptors come from a man aged 18 to 30 in good health. Each CDR3 is given with its conserved first and last residue.

v_call	cdr3_aa
TRBV28	CASTLQGSGYTF
TRBV5-1	CASSLAQSTDTQYF
TRBV13	CASSLLALGSSYNEQFF
TRBV20-1	CSATFGTEAFF
TRBV18	CASSPRNVAGAEGLFF
TRBV7-8	CASSLASTETQYF
TRBV2	CASSDRGVSNQPQHF
TRBV6-1	CASSEGASWAKNIQYF
TRBV18	CASSPRDRDTYGYTF
TRBV5-1	CASSLLLGTDTQYF
TRBV28	CASSPGTGPYNEQFF
TRBV7-9	CASSFGQGFGANEKLFF
TRBV18	CASSPRTATPTEAFF
TRBV19	CASKRADYGYTF
TRBV28	CASSLSVNEQFF
TRBV9	CASSVEGEDSPLHF
TRBV5-1	CASSPGTGATGELFF
TRBV6-1	CASTPKGGSNYGYTF
TRBV6-5	CASSYPRTGGQYEQYF
TRBV10-3	CAISRQGFGGELFF
TRBV18	CASSTPRDSYEQYF
TRBV30	CAWNEVTGELFF